Sequencing of this TCR beta chain was carried out in a study of identical twins. Study-level results: For zero-insertion analyses, partial confounding could come from invariant MAIT and iNKT cells. The abundant beta clonotypes from cord blood had fewer insertions, and memory repertoires had none of this.

About this clonotype itself: Its antigen is not identified.

Each donor (without exception) was a healthy Caucasian. Each cDNA held unique molecular identifiers, and template switching gave it a universal primer site. A single record per CDR3 protein comes from TCRdb applying MiXCR to the 5' RACE reads. The sample consists of hundreds of thousands of distinct CDR3 sequences, 5.5% to 6.5% of them appearing once. Sample: naive T cells sorted from blood. The sequence came from a man aged 18 to 30 in good health.

The CDR3 region is CASSDQLTTDTQYF. The CDR3 region has the DNA TGTGCCAGCAGCGACCAGTTGACCACAGATACGCAGTATTTT. The chain carries TRBV7-9 and TRBJ2-3, with unresolved D. The CDR3 totals 14 residues. The V end was cut by 5 bases, the J end by 2 bases, with 11 bases between. Germline V CDR1 and CDR2: SEHNR, FQNEAQ (reference sequence).